One and the same sample provided the 29 T cell receptor beta chains below, sequenced in a study of shared clonotypes between healthy human individuals. Method: immunoSEQ multiplex PCR; TCRdb's copy keeps in-frame clones and lacks some. This sample carries more than 2 million clones, around 95% of them seen once, and the ten largest clones take 0.13%. The material sequenced was naive CD4+ T cells sorted from blood. The subset here: CD45RA+ positively selected. The receptors shown here come from a young man in good health.

The CDR3 spells CAWSASDSYSNQPQHF. The CDR3, as DNA: TGTGCCTGGAGTGCCTCCGACAGTTATAGCAATCAGCCCCAGCATTTT. The chain joins TRBV30 to TRBJ1-5; D possibly corresponds to TRBD1 (5 bases). V was cut by 1 base and J by 0 bases, with 13 bases left in between. Germline V gene data show CDR1 as GTSNPN and CDR2 as SVGIG (reference sequence). This CDR3 region has 16 residues.

The rearrangement joins TRBV6-1 to TRBJ2-7; the match to TRBD1 covers 9 bases. Germline assignment: CDR1 MNHNS and CDR2 SASEGT. J gave up 3 bases and V 8 bases, and 5 bases lay outside the gene matches. CDR3 length: 13 amino acids. The CDR3 here is CASGQGSFYEQYF. In nucleotides, the CDR3 is TGTGCCAGCGGACAGGGGTCGTTCTACGAGCAGTACTTC.

CDR3 amino acids: CASITLAGSNEQFF. As DNA, the CDR3 is TGTGCCAGCATCACACTAGCGGGGAGCAATGAGCAGTTCTTC. V gene TRBV6-1 combines with J gene TRBJ2-1; TRBD2 matches at 10 bases. The CDR3 runs 14 residues. Germline-derived CDR1 and CDR2 are MNHNS and SASEGT. V lost 7 bases and J lost 6; bases outside the gene matches: 6.

This clone was detected once. This chain links TRBV7-2 with TRBJ2-1; D not certain. The CDR3 has 13 residues. Germline CDR1 reads SGHTA; CDR2 reads FQGNSA. V lost 2 bases, J lost 6 bases, and 8 bases lay in between. CDR3 in DNA: TGTGCCAGCAGCTTATTTTTAGTCAATGAGCAGTTCTTC. Its translation: CASSLFLVNEQFF.

V is TRBV4-1 and J is TRBJ1-6, with 7 positions matching TRBD1. V lost 3 bases and J lost 3; bases outside the gene matches: 5. CDR1 and CDR2 from the germline V gene are MGHRA and YSYEKL. This CDR3 contains 16 residues. CDR3 protein: CASSQTQGGYNSPLHF. In nucleotides, the CDR3 is TGCGCCAGCAGCCAGACCCAGGGGGGCTATAATTCACCCCTCCACTTT.

The chain employs TRBV28 and TRBJ2-7, with TRBD1 matching 7 bases. Looked up from germline, CDR1 is MDHEN and CDR2 is SYDVKM. V was clipped by 10 bases and J by 6 bases; unmatched bases: 15. CDR3 length equals 14 residues. In DNA, the CDR3 is TGTGCCACCATCCGAGACAGGGCCGCCCGCGAGCAGTACTTC. It specifies CATIRDRAAREQYF.

Of note for this clone: The same CDR3 can be traced to other DNA sequences in this sample. The chain has TRBV29-1 and TRBJ1-1; 7 positions agree with TRBD1. Unmatched junction bases numbered 6, after V lost 6 bases and J lost 2 bases. Per germline, CDR1 SQVTM and CDR2 ANQGSEA. The CDR3 spans 13 residues. CDR3 in amino acids: CSVHRGGNTEAFF. The DNA for the CDR3 is TGCAGCGTCCACAGGGGTGGCAACACTGAAGCTTTCTTT.

The rearrangement links TRBV2 to TRBJ2-1; weak D call: TRBD1 (6 bases). Germline CDR1 and CDR2: SNHLY and FYNNEI. V was shortened by 3 bases and J by 14 bases, with 11 bases between the two germline ends. This CDR3 region has 11 residues. The CDR3 DNA follows: TGTGCCAGCAGTGATCAGGGGTCAGAGTTCTTC. It translates to CASSDQGSEFF.

The rearrangement joins TRBV6-5 to TRBJ1-1, with 7 bases matching TRBD1. Trimming at V came to 6 bases and at J to 5 bases, leaving 9 bases not matched to a gene. Germline CDR1 and CDR2: MNHEY and SVGAGI. The CDR3 sequence is 14 residues long. CDR3 region: CASRPGQRRTEAFF. The CDR3 nucleotides read TGTGCCAGCAGGCCGGGACAGAGGAGGACTGAAGCTTTCTTT.

The chain is built from TRBV11-2 and TRBJ2-1; 8 bases fit TRBD2. Germline trimming cut 2 bases from V and 1 base from J; bases unmatched to any gene: 1. CDR1 and CDR2 (germline): SGHAT, FQNNGV. The CDR3 runs to 15 residues. CDR3 loop: CASSLTSGSYNEQFF. CDR3 DNA: TGTGCCAGCAGCTTAACTAGCGGATCCTACAATGAGCAGTTCTTC.

The chain recombines TRBV29-1 with TRBJ1-2, with a tentative D call TRBD1 (6 bases). Trimming pared 8 bases from V and 0 bases from J, leaving 16 bases between. CDR1 is SQVTM, CDR2 ANQGSEA, per germline. The CDR3 is made up of 14 amino acids. The CDR3 loop is CSWGPTGANYGYTF. The CDR3 bases are TGCAGCTGGGGGCCGACGGGTGCTAACTATGGCTACACCTTC.

Only one count was recorded for this clone. The chain is built from TRBV5-1 and TRBJ1-5; no clear D. The CDR3 is 16 residues long. The germline gives CDR1 SGHRS, CDR2 YFSETQ. Trimming left V 4 bases short and J 5 bases short, with 19 bases between. CDR3 nucleotide sequence: TGCGCCAGCAGCCTGGAGAGGTTGGACGGAGATCAGCCCCAGCATTTT. This codes for CASSLERLDGDQPQHF.

The chain carries TRBV28 and TRBJ2-7; D is perhaps TRBD1 or TRBD2 (5 bases each). The CDR3 is made up of 12 amino acids. Germline lookup yields CDR1 MDHEN and CDR2 SYDVKM. The germline V and J ends were trimmed by 5 bases and 5 bases, with 10 bases remaining between them. The CDR3 sequence: CASSRLGDEQYF. CDR3 bases: TGTGCCAGCAGTCGCTTGGGGGACGAGCAGTACTTC.

J is TRBJ2-7 and V is TRBV19; D not resolved. The CDR3 contains 13 residues. Germline V gene data show CDR1 as LNHDA and CDR2 as SQIVND (reference sequence). V was pared by 3 bases and J by 4 bases, with 10 bases between. The CDR3 here is CASSIRPLYEQYF. CDR3 in DNA: TGTGCCAGTAGTATTCGTCCCCTGTACGAGCAGTACTTC.

Of note for this clone: Other DNA sequences in this specimen translate into the identical CDR3. The rearrangement links TRBV4-1 to TRBJ2-7; D gene ambiguous. CDR1 is MGHRA, CDR2 YSYEKL, per germline. V was pared by 1 base and J by 0 bases, with 13 bases between. The CDR3 covers 16 residues. In DNA form, the CDR3 reads TGCGCCAGCAGCCAAGGCTCCGGTAGGAGCTCCTACGAGCAGTACTTC. Its translation is CASSQGSGRSSYEQYF.

This clone was detected once. This sequence joins TRBV7-9 and TRBJ2-7, with unresolved D. CDR3 length: 14 amino acids. V lost 1 base to trimming and J lost 3 bases, with 10 bases between them. The germline gives CDR1 SEHNR, CDR2 FQNEAQ (reference sequence). The CDR3 DNA is TGTGCCAGCAGCTTAGGGAAATCCGACTACGAGCAGTACTTC. Translated, it gives CASSLGKSDYEQYF.

J is TRBJ2-1 and V is TRBV9; 9 nucleotides match TRBD1. CDR1 SGDLS and CDR2 YYNGEE come from the germline V gene. The CDR3 spans 18 residues. Trimming cost V 0 bases and J 0 bases; bases outside gene matches: 7. The CDR3 nucleotides are TGTGCCAGCAGCGTAGCGGGACAGGGTCCCTTCTCCTACAATGAGCAGTTCTTC. This sequence encodes CASSVAGQGPFSYNEQFF.

The rearrangement links TRBV6-1 to TRBJ2-1, with 12 bases matching TRBD2. This CDR3 contains 15 residues. Germline CDR1 reads MNHNS; CDR2 reads SASEGT. The trim removed 7 bases at V and 4 bases at J, leaving 5 bases unmatched. The DNA for the CDR3 is TGTGCCAGCACGACTAGCGGGGGTGTTTACAATGAGCAGTTCTTC. Amino acid sequence: CASTTSGGVYNEQFF.

This sequence joins TRBV7-2 and TRBJ2-1; unclear D gene. CDR1 is SGHTA, CDR2 FQGNSA, per germline. The CDR3 is made up of 15 amino acids. Trimming shortened V by 5 bases and J by 0 bases, and 11 bases separated the two germline ends. The CDR3 region is CASSIMADSYNEQFF. The CDR3 bases are TGTGCCAGCAGCATAATGGCCGACTCCTACAATGAGCAGTTCTTC.

The chain employs TRBV9 and TRBJ2-1; D might be TRBD1 (6 bases). The CDR3 loop spans 14 amino acids. The germline V gene has CDR1 SGDLS and CDR2 YYNGEE. V lost 1 base to trimming and J lost 1 base, with 6 bases between them. The CDR3 region has the DNA TGTGCCAGCAGCGTACAGGGGTCCTACAATGAGCAGTTCTTC. Residues: CASSVQGSYNEQFF.

The V and J genes are TRBV2 and TRBJ2-6; 11 bases line up with TRBD1. The CDR3 has 16 residues. CDR1 and CDR2 (germline): SNHLY, FYNNEI. After removal of 6 bases from V and 1 base from J, the junction contained 2 bases not matched to a gene. The CDR3 region has the DNA TGTGCCAGCAGGGGACAGGGGGGTTCTGGGGCCAACGTCCTGACTTTC. Protein: CASRGQGGSGANVLTF.

The V and J genes are TRBV9 and TRBJ2-7; D is uncertain. Trimming took 1 base from V and 6 from J, leaving 11 bases between them. The CDR3 totals 13 residues. Germline V lookup: CDR1 SGDLS, CDR2 YYNGEE. In DNA, the CDR3 is TGTGCCAGCAGCGTAACCCCCGGCGGCGAGCAGTACTTC. It translates to CASSVTPGGEQYF.

The CDR3 region is CATSRSDRVSYGYTF. CDR3 bases: TGTGCCACCAGCAGATCGGACAGGGTCTCCTATGGCTACACCTTC. V gene TRBV15 combines with J gene TRBJ1-2, with 8 bases aligning to TRBD1. The germline V gene encodes CDR1 LNHNV and CDR2 YYDKDF (reference sequence). The CDR3 has 15 amino acids. The V and J ends lost 2 bases and 4 bases, in that order; junction bases with no gene match: 6.

This clone was seen a single time. This chain joins TRBV5-1 and TRBJ1-1, with a possible D match to TRBD1 (6 bases). The germline gives CDR1 SGHRS, CDR2 YFSETQ. The ends were cut back, 7 bases at V and 2 bases at J, with 12 bases in the middle. CDR3 length: 13 residues. CDR3 loop: CASVRDTNTEAFF. The CDR3 DNA reads TGCGCCAGCGTCCGGGACACCAACACTGAAGCTTTCTTT.

The V call is TRBV7-3, the J call TRBJ2-1; D tentatively reads TRBD1 or TRBD2 (5 bases each). With 2 bases removed from V and 7 bases from J, the gap between germline ends came to 9 bases. Germline CDR1 and CDR2: SGHTA and FQGTGA. This CDR3 spans 13 amino acids. CDR3 bases: TGTGCCAGCAGCTTACAGTGGGGGAATGAGCAGTTCTTC. Its protein is CASSLQWGNEQFF. The variable domain in full, completed from reference TRBV7-3 and TRBJ2-1, reads GAGVSQTPSNKVTEKGKYVELRCDPISGHTALYWYRQSLGQGPEFLIYFQGTGAADDSGLPNDRFFAVRPEGSVSTLKIQRTERGDSAVYLCASSLQWGNEQFFGPGTRLTVL.

Concerning this clone itself: Possible read error: a much larger clone is one base away. CDR3 nucleotide sequence: TGTGCCAGCAGCTTCCGGGGGGTGCACTCCTACGGGCAGTACTTC. This codes for CASSFRGVHSYGQYF. The chain couples TRBV7-2 to TRBJ2-7, with TRBD2 matching 7 bases. CDR3 length: 15 amino acids. Germline V CDR1 and CDR2: SGHTA, FQGNSA.

The rearrangement uses TRBV4-3 and TRBJ1-4; a possible D gene is TRBD1 (6 bases). Germline assignment: CDR1 LGHNA and CDR2 YSLEER. The V and J ends lost 0 bases and 1 base respectively, with 12 bases between them. This CDR3 comprises 17 residues. The CDR3 here is CASSQEQGRKTNEKLFF. In DNA form, the CDR3 reads TGCGCCAGCAGCCAAGAACAGGGAAGGAAAACTAATGAAAAACTGTTTTTT.

The CDR3 here is CSVDRGNYNEQFF. CDR3 DNA: TGCAGCGTCGACAGGGGGAACTACAATGAGCAGTTCTTC. V and J are TRBV29-1 and TRBJ2-1, with TRBD1 matching 9 bases. The germline V gene encodes CDR1 SQVTM and CDR2 ANQGSEA. The CDR3 is made up of 13 amino acids. With 6 bases clipped from V and 3 bases from J, the junction kept 3 bases outside the gene matches.

This sequence joins TRBV9 and TRBJ2-7, with D tentatively TRBD1 (6 bases). The CDR3 totals 15 residues. Trimming cost V 7 bases and J 3 bases, with 20 bases left between them. Looked up from germline, CDR1 is SGDLS and CDR2 is YYNGEE. CDR3 DNA: TGTGCCAGCGGATCCGGGCCAGGGGATTTCTACGAGCAGTACTTC. Residues: CASGSGPGDFYEQYF.